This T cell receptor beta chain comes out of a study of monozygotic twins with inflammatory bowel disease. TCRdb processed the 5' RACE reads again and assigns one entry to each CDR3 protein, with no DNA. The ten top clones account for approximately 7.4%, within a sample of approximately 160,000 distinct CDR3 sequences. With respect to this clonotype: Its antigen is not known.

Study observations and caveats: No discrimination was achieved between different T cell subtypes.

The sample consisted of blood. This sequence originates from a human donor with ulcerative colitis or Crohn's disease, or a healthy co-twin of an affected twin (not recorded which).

The CDR3 sequence: CASSLKFAGTSGSVYEQYF. The chain joins TRBV11-2 to TRBJ2-7; the TRBD2 assignment by TCRdb is unverifiable without DNA. This CDR3 is built from 19 residues. From germline, CDR1 is SGHAT and CDR2 FQNNGV.